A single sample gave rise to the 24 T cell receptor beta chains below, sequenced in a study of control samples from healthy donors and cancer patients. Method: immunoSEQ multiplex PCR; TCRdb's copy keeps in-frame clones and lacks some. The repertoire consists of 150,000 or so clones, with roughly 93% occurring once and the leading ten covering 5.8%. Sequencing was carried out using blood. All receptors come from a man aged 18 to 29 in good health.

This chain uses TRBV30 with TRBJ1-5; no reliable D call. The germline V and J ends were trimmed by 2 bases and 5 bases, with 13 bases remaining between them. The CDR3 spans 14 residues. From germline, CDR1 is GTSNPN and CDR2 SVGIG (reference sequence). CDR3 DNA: TGTGCCTGGAGTCCCCTCCGCACTTATCAGCCCCAGCATTTT. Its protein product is CAWSPLRTYQPQHF.

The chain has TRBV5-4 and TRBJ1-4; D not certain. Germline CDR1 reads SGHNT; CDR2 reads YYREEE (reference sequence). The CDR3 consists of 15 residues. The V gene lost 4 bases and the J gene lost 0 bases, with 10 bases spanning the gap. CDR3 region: CASSLVAATNEKLFF. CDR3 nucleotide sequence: TGTGCCAGCAGCCTGGTAGCTGCAACTAATGAAAAACTGTTTTTT.

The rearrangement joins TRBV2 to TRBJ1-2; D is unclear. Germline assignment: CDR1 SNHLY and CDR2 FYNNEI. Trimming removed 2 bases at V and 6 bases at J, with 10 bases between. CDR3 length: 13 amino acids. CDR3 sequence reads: CASSEFGRNGYTF. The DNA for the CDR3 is TGTGCCAGCAGTGAATTCGGACGCAATGGCTACACCTTC.

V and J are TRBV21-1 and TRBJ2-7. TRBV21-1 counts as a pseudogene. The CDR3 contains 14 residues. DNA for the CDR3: TGTGCCAGCAGCGCTCCATCTCCTTTCGCCGAGCAGTACTTC. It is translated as CASSAPSPFAEQYF.

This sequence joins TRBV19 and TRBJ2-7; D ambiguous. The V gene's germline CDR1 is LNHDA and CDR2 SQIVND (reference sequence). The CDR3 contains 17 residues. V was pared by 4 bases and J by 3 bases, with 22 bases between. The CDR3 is CASSTPSAAGRHYEQYF. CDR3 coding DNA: TGTGCCAGTAGTACACCCAGCGCGGCAGGCCGACACTACGAGCAGTACTTC.

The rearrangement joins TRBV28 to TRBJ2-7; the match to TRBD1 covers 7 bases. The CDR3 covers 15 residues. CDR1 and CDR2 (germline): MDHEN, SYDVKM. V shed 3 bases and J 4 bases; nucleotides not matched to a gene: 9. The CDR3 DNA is TGTGCCAGCAGTTTGGCAGGGGGAAACGTGTACGAGCAGTACTTC. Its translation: CASSLAGGNVYEQYF. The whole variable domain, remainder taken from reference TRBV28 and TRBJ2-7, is DVKVTQSSRYLVKRTGEKVFLECVQDMDHENMFWYRQDPGLGLRLIYFSYDVKMKEKGDIPEGYSVSREKKERFSLILESASTNQTSMYLCASSLAGGNVYEQYFGPGTRLTVT.

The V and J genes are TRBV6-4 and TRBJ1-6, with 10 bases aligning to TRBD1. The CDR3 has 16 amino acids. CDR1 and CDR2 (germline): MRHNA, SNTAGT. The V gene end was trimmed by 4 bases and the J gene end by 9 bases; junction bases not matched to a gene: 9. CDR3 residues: CASSATGTGEGSPLHF. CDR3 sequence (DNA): TGTGCCAGCAGTGCCACCGGGACAGGGGAGGGTTCACCCCTCCACTTT.

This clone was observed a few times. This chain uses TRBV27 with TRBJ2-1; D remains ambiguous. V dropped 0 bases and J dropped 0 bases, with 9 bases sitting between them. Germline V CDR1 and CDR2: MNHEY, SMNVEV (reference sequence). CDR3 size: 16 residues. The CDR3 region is CASSLSAYLSYNEQFF. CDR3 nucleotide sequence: TGTGCCAGCAGTTTATCGGCCTACCTCTCCTACAATGAGCAGTTCTTC.

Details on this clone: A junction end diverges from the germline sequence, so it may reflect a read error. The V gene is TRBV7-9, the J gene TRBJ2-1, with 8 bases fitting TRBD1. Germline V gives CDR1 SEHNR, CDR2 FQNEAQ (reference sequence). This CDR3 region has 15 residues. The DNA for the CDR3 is TGTGCCAGCAGCCCTCCAAGGACAGGGTACAGTGAGCAGTTCTTC. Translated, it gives CASSPPRTGYSEQFF.

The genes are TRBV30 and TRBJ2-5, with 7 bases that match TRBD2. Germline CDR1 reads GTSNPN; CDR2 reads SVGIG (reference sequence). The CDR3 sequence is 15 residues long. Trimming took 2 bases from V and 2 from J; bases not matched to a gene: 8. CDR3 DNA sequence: TGTGCCTGGAGTCTAGGTCTAGCGGTACAAGAGACCCAGTACTTC. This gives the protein CAWSLGLAVQETQYF.

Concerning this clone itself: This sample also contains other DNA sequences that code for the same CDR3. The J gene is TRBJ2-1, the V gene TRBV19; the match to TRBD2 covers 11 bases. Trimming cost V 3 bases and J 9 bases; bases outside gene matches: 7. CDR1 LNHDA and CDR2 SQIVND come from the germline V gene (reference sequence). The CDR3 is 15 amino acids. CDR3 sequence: CASSIGLAGGLEQFF. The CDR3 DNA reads TGTGCCAGTAGTATCGGGCTAGCGGGGGGTCTTGAGCAGTTCTTC. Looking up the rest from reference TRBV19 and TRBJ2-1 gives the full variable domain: DGGITQSPKYLFRKEGQNVTLSCEQNLNHDAMYWYRQDPGQGLRLIYYSQIVNDFQKGDIAEGYSVSREKKESFPLTVTSAQKNPTAFYLCASSIGLAGGLEQFFGPGTRLTVL.

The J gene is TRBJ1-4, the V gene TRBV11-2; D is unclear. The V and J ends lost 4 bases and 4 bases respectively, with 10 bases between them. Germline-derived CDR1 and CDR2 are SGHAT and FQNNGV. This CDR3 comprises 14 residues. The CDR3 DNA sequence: TGTGCCAGCAGCTCACACAGCCTTAATGAAAAACTGTTTTTT. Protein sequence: CASSSHSLNEKLFF. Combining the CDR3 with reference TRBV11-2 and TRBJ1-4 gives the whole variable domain EAGVAQSPRYKIIEKRQSVAFWCNPISGHATLYWYQQILGQGPKLLIQFQNNGVVDDSQLPKDRFSAERLKGVDSTLKIQPAKLEDSAVYLCASSSHSLNEKLFFGSGTQLSVL.

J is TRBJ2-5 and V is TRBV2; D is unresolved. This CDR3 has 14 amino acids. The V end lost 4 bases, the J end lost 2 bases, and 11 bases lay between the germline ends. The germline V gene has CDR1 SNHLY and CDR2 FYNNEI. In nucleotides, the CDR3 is TGTGCCAGCAGTGGTTCAACCCGGCAAGAGACCCAGTACTTC. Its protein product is CASSGSTRQETQYF.

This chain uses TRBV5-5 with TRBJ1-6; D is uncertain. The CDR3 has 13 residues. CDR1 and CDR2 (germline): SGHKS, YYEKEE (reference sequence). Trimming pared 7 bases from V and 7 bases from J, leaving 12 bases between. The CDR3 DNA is TGTGCCAGCGGCCTCCTCTTGAATTCACCCCTCCACTTT. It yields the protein CASGLLLNSPLHF.

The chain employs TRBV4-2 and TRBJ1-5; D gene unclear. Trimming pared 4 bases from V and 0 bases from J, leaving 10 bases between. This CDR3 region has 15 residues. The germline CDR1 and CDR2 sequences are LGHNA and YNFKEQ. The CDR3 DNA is TGTGCCAGCAGCCCCCCCGGGAATAGCAATCAGCCCCAGCATTTT. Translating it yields CASSPPGNSNQPQHF.

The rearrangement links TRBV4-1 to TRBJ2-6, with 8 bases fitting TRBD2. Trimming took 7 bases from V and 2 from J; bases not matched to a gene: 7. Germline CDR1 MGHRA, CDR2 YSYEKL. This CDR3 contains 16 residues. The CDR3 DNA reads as TGCGCCAGCACCGGGGGAGCGGGGGCTGGGGCCAACGTCCTGACTTTC. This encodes CASTGGAGAGANVLTF.

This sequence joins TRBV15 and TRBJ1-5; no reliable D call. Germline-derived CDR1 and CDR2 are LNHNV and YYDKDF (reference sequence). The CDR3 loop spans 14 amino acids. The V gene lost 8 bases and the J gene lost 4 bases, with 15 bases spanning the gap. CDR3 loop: CATCRLGSNQPQHF. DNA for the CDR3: TGTGCCACCTGTCGGTTGGGTTCGAATCAGCCCCAGCATTTT.

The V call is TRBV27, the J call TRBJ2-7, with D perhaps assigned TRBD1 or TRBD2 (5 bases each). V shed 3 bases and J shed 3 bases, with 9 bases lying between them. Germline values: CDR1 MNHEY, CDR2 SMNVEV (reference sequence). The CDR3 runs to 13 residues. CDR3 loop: CASSFGGVYEQYF. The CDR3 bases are TGTGCCAGCAGTTTTGGGGGAGTCTACGAGCAGTACTTC.

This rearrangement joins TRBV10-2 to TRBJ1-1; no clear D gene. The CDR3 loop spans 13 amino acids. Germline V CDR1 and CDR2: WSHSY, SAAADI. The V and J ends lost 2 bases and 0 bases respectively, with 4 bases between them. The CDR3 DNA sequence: TGCGCCAGCAGTGAGGGTTTGAACACTGAAGCTTTCTTT. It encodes CASSEGLNTEAFF.

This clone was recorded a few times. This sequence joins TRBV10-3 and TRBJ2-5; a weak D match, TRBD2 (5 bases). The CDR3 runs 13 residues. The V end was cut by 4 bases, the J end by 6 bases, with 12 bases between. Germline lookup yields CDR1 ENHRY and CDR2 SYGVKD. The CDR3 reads CAISVDLGKTQYF. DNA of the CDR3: TGTGCCATCAGTGTGGACCTCGGGAAGACCCAGTACTTC.

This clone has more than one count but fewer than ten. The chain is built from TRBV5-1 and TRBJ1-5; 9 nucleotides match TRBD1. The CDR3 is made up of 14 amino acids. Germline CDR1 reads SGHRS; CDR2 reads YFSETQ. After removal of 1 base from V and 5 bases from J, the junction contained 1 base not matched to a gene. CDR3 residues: CASSLTGGDQPQHF. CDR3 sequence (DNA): TGCGCCAGCAGCTTGACAGGGGGCGATCAGCCCCAGCATTTT. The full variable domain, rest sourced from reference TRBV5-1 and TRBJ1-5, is KAGVTQTPRYLIKTRGQQVTLSCSPISGHRSVSWYQQTPGQGLQFLFEYFSETQRNKGNFPGRFSGRQFSNSRSEMNVSTLELGDSALYLCASSLTGGDQPQHFGDGTRLSIL.

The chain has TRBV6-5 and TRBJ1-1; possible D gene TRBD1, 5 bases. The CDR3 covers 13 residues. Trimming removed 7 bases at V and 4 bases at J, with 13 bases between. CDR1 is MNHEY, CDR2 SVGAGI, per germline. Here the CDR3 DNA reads TGTGCCAGCAACTCCGACAGCTTCACTGAAGCTTTCTTT. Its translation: CASNSDSFTEAFF.

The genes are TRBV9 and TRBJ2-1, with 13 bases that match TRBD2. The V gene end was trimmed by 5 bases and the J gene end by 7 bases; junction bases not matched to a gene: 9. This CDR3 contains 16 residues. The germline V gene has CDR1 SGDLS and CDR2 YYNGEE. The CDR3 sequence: CASSGVRTSGGNEQFF. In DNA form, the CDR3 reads TGTGCCAGCAGTGGTGTCCGGACTAGCGGGGGTAATGAGCAGTTCTTC. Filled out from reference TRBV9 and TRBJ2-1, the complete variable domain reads DSGVTQTPKHLITATGQRVTLRCSPRSGDLSVYWYQQSLDQGLQFLIQYYNGEERAKGNILERFSAQQFPDLHSELNLSSLELGDSALYFCASSGVRTSGGNEQFFGPGTRLTVL.

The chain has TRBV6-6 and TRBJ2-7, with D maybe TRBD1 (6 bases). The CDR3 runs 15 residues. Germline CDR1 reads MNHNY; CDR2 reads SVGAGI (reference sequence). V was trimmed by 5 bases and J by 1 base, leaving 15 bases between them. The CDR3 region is CASSRRQVLSYEQYF. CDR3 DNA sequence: TGTGCCAGCAGTAGGAGACAGGTCCTATCCTACGAGCAGTACTTC.